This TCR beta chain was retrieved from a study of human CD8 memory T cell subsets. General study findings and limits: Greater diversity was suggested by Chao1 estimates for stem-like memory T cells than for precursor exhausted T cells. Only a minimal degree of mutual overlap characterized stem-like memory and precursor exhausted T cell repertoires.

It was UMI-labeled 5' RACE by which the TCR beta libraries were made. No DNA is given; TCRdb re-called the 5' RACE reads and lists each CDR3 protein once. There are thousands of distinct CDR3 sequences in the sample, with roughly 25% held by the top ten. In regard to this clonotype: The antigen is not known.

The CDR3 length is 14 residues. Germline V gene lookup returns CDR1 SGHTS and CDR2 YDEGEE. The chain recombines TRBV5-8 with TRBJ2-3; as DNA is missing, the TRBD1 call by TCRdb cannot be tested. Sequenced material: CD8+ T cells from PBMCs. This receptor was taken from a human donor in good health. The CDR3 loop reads CASTRDRGPNTQYF. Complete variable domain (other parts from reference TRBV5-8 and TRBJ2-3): EAGVTQSPTHLIKTRGQQATLRCSPISGHTSVYWYQQALGLGLQFLLWYDEGEERNRGNFPPRFSGRQFPNYSSELNVNALELEDSALYLCASTRDRGPNTQYFGPGTRLTVL.